The clone carrying this T cell receptor (beta chain) occurred many times. The antigen is undetermined. These data belong to a study of breast tumors, draining lymph nodes, adjacent tissues. Regarding the study as a whole: Tumor repertoires ranked between lymph nodes and nontumor tissue in diversity, with V and J gene preferences. Data only fit, rather than demonstrated, lymph node origin of most tumor T cells.

A single record per CDR3 protein comes from TCRdb applying MiXCR to the multiplex PCR reads. In the table there are approximately 200,000 distinct CDR3 sequences, about 32% of which are singletons. This CDR3 contains 16 residues. V lost 2 bases and J lost 5, with 17 bases in between. Per germline, CDR1 LNHDA and CDR2 SQIVND (reference sequence). Axillary draining lymph nodes of breast cancer patients supplied the node samples. Sample: axillary lymph node tissue. The rearrangement joins TRBV19 to TRBJ2-3, with a weak D call TRBD2 (6 bases). The source is a female donor with breast cancer. Some clones in this sample may be carry-over from other donors' samples. In DNA, the CDR3 is TGTGCCAGTAGTATATCTTACGGGAGTGGAGGAGATACGCAGTATTTT. Protein sequence: CASSISYGSGGDTQYF.